Listed below are T cell receptor beta chains from one sample, sequenced in a study of vaccination effects on CD4 cells after COVID-19. These receptors' antigens are unknown. The method was immunoSEQ multiplex PCR; TCRdb's version includes in-frame clones alone and lacks a portion of them. The data show approximately 40,000 clones, over 65% seen once. The sequenced sample was CD4+ T cells from PBMCs cultured without peptide, obtained after COVID-19 vaccination. These receptors all stem from a human donor who had a prior SARS-CoV-2 infection. Each CDR3 is given with its conserved first and last residue. Each record gives: clone size, J gene, D gene, V gene, CDR3 DNA, CDR3 protein. D genes are given only for firm matches. Only some rows state a clone size, as once, few, many or a class for expanded clones.

few | TRBJ1-1 | TRBD1 | TRBV20-1 | TGCAGTGCTAGTTGGGGGACAGGCTCTGAAGCTTTCTTT | CSASWGTGSEAFF
NA | TRBJ2-5 | TRBD1 | TRBV5-4 | TGTGCCAGCAGCCGGGGACAGGTGAAAGAGACCCAGTACTTC | CASSRGQVKETQYF
NA | TRBJ2-1 | TRBD2 | TRBV5-4 | TGTGCCAGCAGCATAGCGGGAAAGAATGAGCAGTTCTTC | CASSIAGKNEQFF
NA | TRBJ1-6 | NA | TRBV9 | TGTGCCAGCAGTGGTAGTGGGGCTGGCTATAATTCACCCCTCCACTTT | CASSGSGAGYNSPLHF
NA | TRBJ1-2 | TRBD1 | TRBV2 | TGTGCCAGCAGCCGACAGGGACTCTATGGCTACACCTTC | CASSRQGLYGYTF
few | TRBJ1-1 | NA | TRBV5-1 | TGCGCCAGCAGCTTTTCCCTTGGGGGGATGAACACTGAAGCTTTCTTT | CASSFSLGGMNTEAFF
NA | TRBJ2-7 | TRBD2 | TRBV6-5 | TGTGCCAGCAGTTCGCAGGGACTAGCGCGGTACGAGCAGTACTTC | CASSSQGLARYEQYF
NA | TRBJ1-3 | NA | TRBV19 | TGTGCCAGTAGTATAACTGGCGGGTCAGGGGCGATCTCTGGAAACACCATATATTTT | CASSITGGSGAISGNTIYF
few | TRBJ1-3 | NA | TRBV9 | TGTGCCAGCAGCAGCCAGGCCTCATCTGGAAACACCATATATTTT | CASSSQASSGNTIYF
NA | TRBJ2-7 | NA | TRBV11-2 | TGTGCCAGCAGCTTAGATCGACAGAACTACGAGCAGTACTTC | CASSLDRQNYEQYF
NA | TRBJ1-1 | NA | TRBV11-2 | TGTGCCAGCAGCTTAGGGTCTGGGTGGAACACTGAAGCTTTCTTT | CASSLGSGWNTEAFF